A selection of T cell receptor beta chains follows, all from one sample in a study of early T cells in non-severe SARS-CoV-2 infection. TCRdb ran MiXCR on the 5' RACE reads and lists one entry per CDR3 protein. The sample gives fewer than 50,000 distinct CDR3 sequences, 12% of which show up once; about a sixth is in the top ten. The sample was whole blood. These receptors originate from an adult who was a healthcare worker with PCR-confirmed SARS-CoV-2 infection or an uninfected control (not recorded which). CDR3s include the opening cysteine and the closing phenylalanine or tryptophan. A D gene is named only where the DNA matches it firmly. The size field is filled for only some rows; it gives once, few, many or a size class.

>TRBV11-2|13|TRBJ1-2|NA|NA
TGTGCCAGCAGCACCGACAGGTTCTATGGCTACACCTTC
CASSTDRFYGYTF
>TRBV7-8|15|TRBJ2-3|TRBD1|few
TGTGCCAGCAGCCAAGCAGGGGGCATCACAGATACGCAGTATTTT
CASSQAGGITDTQYF
>TRBV11-2|15|TRBJ2-1|NA|few
TGTGCCAGCAGCTTAGGCCGAAGGGGATACAATGAGCAGTTCTTC
CASSLGRRGYNEQFF
>TRBV10-3|13|TRBJ1-4|TRBD1|NA
TGTGCCATTCGACAGGGGGCTAATGAAAAACTGTTTTTT
CAIRQGANEKLFF
>TRBV4-1|15|TRBJ2-7|NA|NA
TGCGCCAGCAGCCAAGATCCCCGCAGCTCCTACGAGCAGTACTTC
CASSQDPRSSYEQYF
>TRBV28|16|TRBJ2-3|TRBD2|NA
TGTGCCAGCAGTCCTCTAGCGGGAGGCCCCACAGATACGCAGTATTTT
CASSPLAGGPTDTQYF
>TRBV29-1|18|TRBJ2-1|NA|few
TGCAGCGTTGAAGATGGCGGACTTGGTTGGAGCTCCTACAATGAGCAGTTCTTC
CSVEDGGLGWSSYNEQFF
>TRBV11-2|14|TRBJ1-5|TRBD1|medium-sized
TGTGCCAGCAGCTTAGGGACAGGGAATCAGCCCCAGCATTTT
CASSLGTGNQPQHF
>TRBV7-8|13|TRBJ2-2|NA|NA
TGTGCCAGCAGCCAGGCGGCTACCGGGGAGCTGTTTTTT
CASSQAATGELFF
>TRBV10-3|12|TRBJ2-1|NA|many
TGTGCCATCGGCAGGGACCCCAATGAGCAGTTCTTC
CAIGRDPNEQFF
>TRBV5-5|13|TRBJ1-5|NA|few
TGTGCCAGCAGCAACGTGGGATCCGAGACCCAGCATTTT
CASSNVGSETQHF
>TRBV7-6|16|TRBJ2-3|TRBD2|NA
TGTGCCAGCAGCCTGCTAGCGGGAGTAGGCACAGATACGCAGTATTTT
CASSLLAGVGTDTQYF
>TRBV7-6|16|TRBJ2-1|NA|many
TGTGCCAGCAGCTTAGGGCCCCGGGGTCTGTACAATGAGCAGTTCTTC
CASSLGPRGLYNEQFF
>TRBV3-1|12|TRBJ2-2|NA|NA
TGTGCCAGCAGCCAAGTCGCCGGGGAGCTGTTTTTT
CASSQVAGELFF
>TRBV10-3|16|TRBJ2-3|TRBD1|NA
TGTGCCATCAGTGGAGGTGGGACAGGGACTGCAGATACGCAGTATTTT
CAISGGGTGTADTQYF
>TRBV6-5|15|TRBJ2-7|TRBD2|NA
TGTGCCAGCAGCAGGACTAGCGGGACAACCTACGAGCAGTACTTC
CASSRTSGTTYEQYF
>TRBV29-1|13|TRBJ1-3|NA|many
TGCAGCGTTGGACAGAGCTCTGGAAACACCATATATTTT
CSVGQSSGNTIYF
>TRBV4-3|13|TRBJ1-2|NA|NA
TGCGCCAGCAGCCAAGATCGGGCTAATCCTCTCACCTTC
CASSQDRANPLTF
>TRBV10-3|14|TRBJ2-3|NA|once
TGTGCCATCAGTGAAGGCGGGGACACAGATACGCAGTATTTT
CAISEGGDTDTQYF
>TRBV7-3|13|TRBJ1-2|NA|many
TGTGCCAGCAGTTTCACAGGGACCTATGGCTACACCTTC
CASSFTGTYGYTF
>TRBV7-2|15|TRBJ2-4|NA|NA
TGTGCCAGCAGCCGACTGGGAGTATTCAAAAACATTCAGTACTTC
CASSRLGVFKNIQYF
>TRBV7-3|15|TRBJ2-7|TRBD2|many
TGTGCCAGCAGCTTAGAAGCGGGGGACACCTACGAGCAGTACTTC
CASSLEAGDTYEQYF
>TRBV6-5|15|TRBJ1-1|NA|many
TGTGCCAGCAGTAAGGTGGGGGGCTGGAACACTGAAGCTTTCTTT
CASSKVGGWNTEAFF
>TRBV7-2|12|TRBJ2-7|NA|NA
TGTGCCAGCAGCTACAATGACTACGAGCAGTACTTC
CASSYNDYEQYF
>TRBV11-2|16|TRBJ2-1|TRBD1|few
TGTGCCAGCAGCCTAGGGCGGACAGGGACGAAGGATGAGCAGTTCTTC
CASSLGRTGTKDEQFF
>TRBV29-1|11|TRBJ1-2|NA|NA
TGCAGCGCTGGGACCGCCAGGGGCTACACCTTC
CSAGTARGYTF
>TRBV20-1|12|TRBJ2-7|NA|many
TGCAGTGCTAAAGCGAATTCCTACGAGCAGTACTTC
CSAKANSYEQYF
>TRBV9|15|TRBJ2-3|NA|NA
TGTGCCAGCAGCGTTGGCGGGATTCCCCCAGATACGCAGTATTTT
CASSVGGIPPDTQYF
>TRBV29-1|14|TRBJ2-1|NA|few
TGCAGCGTTGAATTTGGCTCCTCCTACAATGAGCAGTTCTTC
CSVEFGSSYNEQFF
>TRBV6-2/TRBV6-3|16|TRBJ2-7|TRBD2|many
TGTGCCAGCAGACCTCGACTAGCGGGAGGCCATTACGAGCAGTACTTC
CASRPRLAGGHYEQYF
>TRBV4-3|15|TRBJ2-1|NA|many
TGCGCCAGCAGCCAGGATACCCCGTCCTACAATGAGCAGTTCTTC
CASSQDTPSYNEQFF
>TRBV18|14|TRBJ2-5|NA|NA
TGTGCCAGCTCACCACCGTCGGTCGGGAAGACCCAGTACTTC
CASSPPSVGKTQYF
>TRBV21-1|10|TRBJ1-2|NA|NA
TGTGCCAGCAACGACAGGCGTTACACCTTC
CASNDRRYTF
>TRBV2|11|TRBJ2-5|NA|few
TGTGCCAGCAGTCCTGAAGAGACCCAGTACTTC
CASSPEETQYF
>TRBV7-2|13|TRBJ2-7|NA|few
TGTGCCATCTCCCGGGCACCCTCCTACGAGCAGTACTTC
CAISRAPSYEQYF
>TRBV7-8|12|TRBJ2-7|NA|many
TGTGCCAGCAGCCCGCGGGCCTACGAGCAGTACTTC
CASSPRAYEQYF
>TRBV11-2|14|TRBJ2-5|TRBD2|many
TGTGCCAGCAGCTTAAGCGGGGCCCAAGAGACCCAGTACTTC
CASSLSGAQETQYF